The rows below give T cell receptor beta chains drawn from one sample of a study of T cells in tuberculosis. Some clones are missing from TCRdb's copy, which holds only in-frame ones; the method was immunoSEQ multiplex PCR. The data show tens of thousands of clones, around 85% seen once. The sequencing used PBMCs, collected at tuberculosis diagnosis. The source of these receptors is an adult with tuberculosis. Each CDR3 is given with its conserved first and last residue. The D gene is left open where the match is weak. Rows give clone size only sometimes, using once, few, many, or a class for an expanded clone.

D gene	V gene	clone size	J gene	CDR3 protein	CDR3 DNA
TRBD2	TRBV19	NA	TRBJ2-3	CASSIRGGDVRDTQYF	TGTGCCAGTAGTATACGCGGGGGGGATGTGAGAGATACGCAGTATTTT
NA	TRBV7-9	NA	TRBJ2-7	CASSLAGGEEQYF	TGTGCCAGCAGCTTAGCCGGGGGAGAGGAGCAGTACTTC
NA	TRBV7-2	NA	TRBJ1-2	CASSFRGSYGYTF	TGTGCCAGCAGCTTCAGGGGCTCCTATGGCTACACCTTC
NA	TRBV7-2	few	TRBJ1-2	CASSLAKEVHGYTF	TGTGCCAGCAGCTTAGCCAAGGAGGTCCATGGCTACACCTTC
NA	TRBV14	NA	TRBJ2-2	CASSQDSPGWYTGELFF	TGTGCCAGCAGCCAAGACAGTCCGGGGTGGTACACCGGGGAGCTGTTTTTT
TRBD1	TRBV9	once	TRBJ2-1	CASSVGPLGQGYNEQFF	TGTGCCAGCAGCGTCGGTCCTTTAGGACAGGGCTACAATGAGCAGTTCTTC
NA	TRBV28	NA	TRBJ2-1	CASSAGIHEQFF	TGTGCCAGCAGTGCAGGGATCCATGAGCAGTTCTTC
NA	TRBV28	NA	TRBJ1-5	CASSLPPRVRSNQPQHF	TGTGCCAGCAGTTTACCCCCCCGGGTTCGGAGCAATCAGCCCCAGCATTTT
TRBD1	TRBV7-6	few	TRBJ1-1	CASRDREVSEAFF	TGTGCCAGCAGGGACAGGGAAGTGTCTGAAGCTTTCTTT
NA	TRBV5-1	NA	TRBJ1-1	CASSLDRMLGNTEAFF	TGCGCCAGCAGCTTGGACAGGATGTTAGGGAACACTGAAGCTTTCTTT
NA	TRBV6-9	NA	TRBJ1-5	CASSDQQVRPQHF	TGTGCCAGCAGTGACCAACAGGTCCGGCCCCAGCATTTT
NA	TRBV28	few	TRBJ1-5	CASSSSDRSNQPQHF	TGTGCCAGCAGTTCCTCCGACAGATCCAATCAGCCCCAGCATTTT
TRBD1	TRBV28	NA	TRBJ1-5	CASSFPGGWSQEQPQHF	TGTGCCAGCAGTTTTCCAGGGGGTTGGAGCCAGGAGCAGCCCCAGCATTTT
TRBD2	TRBV5-1	NA	TRBJ2-2	CASRPGLAADGELFF	TGCGCCAGCAGACCGGGACTAGCGGCGGACGGGGAGCTGTTTTTT
TRBD2	TRBV5-1	NA	TRBJ2-1	CASSLGSGSAYNEQFF	TGCGCCAGCAGCTTGGGTAGCGGGTCGGCTTACAATGAGCAGTTCTTC
NA	TRBV30	NA	TRBJ2-2	CACPGGSGELFF	TGTGCCTGTCCCGGGGGATCCGGGGAGCTGTTTTTT
TRBD1	TRBV10-3	NA	TRBJ1-4	CAIGPGGENEKLFF	TGTGCCATCGGTCCAGGGGGCGAAAATGAAAAACTGTTTTTT
NA	TRBV18	NA	TRBJ2-5	CASSPGSGIAETQYF	TGTGCCAGCTCACCGGGGTCGGGGATTGCAGAGACCCAGTACTTC
NA	TRBV28	NA	TRBJ2-7	CASSLSSSYEQYF	TGTGCCAGCAGCCTATCTAGCTCCTACGAGCAGTACTTC
TRBD2	TRBV15	NA	TRBJ2-1	CATSTGLAGYNEQFF	TGTGCCACCAGCACGGGACTAGCGGGATACAATGAGCAGTTCTTC
TRBD1	TRBV10-3	once	TRBJ1-1	CAISDRGSMNTEAFF	TGTGCCATCAGTGACAGGGGGAGCATGAACACTGAAGCTTTCTTT
NA	TRBV11-3	once	TRBJ2-3	CASSLVRGADTQYF	TGTGCCAGCAGCTTGGTCAGGGGTGCAGATACGCAGTATTTT
NA	TRBV6-1	NA	TRBJ2-3	CASSARTPSGVDTQYF	TGTGCCAGCAGTGCCCGGACTCCTTCGGGAGTAGATACGCAGTATTTT
NA	TRBV6-1	NA	TRBJ1-5	CASSVDRSNQPQHF	TGTGCCAGCAGTGTTGACAGGAGCAATCAGCCCCAGCATTTT
TRBD1	TRBV2	NA	TRBJ2-5	CASNLRTGKGETQYF	TGTGCCAGCAACCTTCGGACAGGGAAGGGAGAGACCCAGTACTTC
TRBD1	TRBV7-6	NA	TRBJ2-1	CATSDRGFHEQFF	TGTGCCACCTCGGACAGGGGTTTTCATGAGCAGTTCTTC
NA	TRBV5-1	NA	TRBJ2-1	CASSLDGDSYNEQFF	TGCGCCAGCAGCTTGGACGGGGACTCCTACAATGAGCAGTTCTTC
TRBD2	TRBV30	NA	TRBJ2-7	CAWRRLAGGNEQYF	TGTGCCTGGAGGCGGCTAGCGGGAGGGAACGAGCAGTACTTC
NA	TRBV28	once	TRBJ1-3	CASTSEAISGNTIYF	TGTGCCAGCACCTCGGAGGCTATCTCTGGAAACACCATATATTTT
NA	TRBV19	NA	TRBJ1-3	CASSYRDSGNTIYF	TGTGCCAGTAGTTACAGAGACTCTGGAAACACCATATATTTT
NA	TRBV20-1	NA	TRBJ2-7	CSASTNEQYF	TGCAGTGCCAGTACCAACGAGCAGTACTTC
TRBD2	TRBV19	once	TRBJ2-1	CASSLTAGASYNEQFF	TGTGCCAGTAGTCTGACAGCGGGGGCCTCCTACAATGAGCAGTTCTTC
TRBD1	TRBV5-5	once	TRBJ2-7	CASSPRQGDNPYEQYF	TGTGCCAGCAGCCCACGACAGGGGGATAATCCCTACGAGCAGTACTTC
NA	TRBV7-3	medium-sized	TRBJ2-1	CASSSSRSGNEQFF	TGTGCCAGCAGCTCGAGCAGGTCAGGGAATGAGCAGTTCTTC
TRBD1	TRBV7-8	NA	TRBJ2-7	CASSRDRGLREQYF	TGTGCCAGCAGCCGGGACAGGGGGCTGAGGGAGCAGTACTTC
TRBD1	TRBV4-3	NA	TRBJ2-3	CASSLRGRTGQYF	TGCGCCAGCAGCCTAAGGGGGCGGACAGGGCAGTATTTT
NA	TRBV30	NA	TRBJ2-6	CAWGGAGANVLTF	TGTGCCTGGGGCGGGGCTGGGGCCAACGTCCTGACTTTC
NA	TRBV19	NA	TRBJ2-7	CASSPGGVGGYEQYF	TGTGCCAGTAGTCCCGGCGGGGTTGGGGGATACGAGCAGTACTTC
NA	TRBV19	NA	TRBJ1-1	CASSIYDRQTEAFF	TGTGCCAGTAGTATATATGACAGACAAACTGAAGCTTTCTTT
NA	TRBV18	NA	TRBJ2-1	CASSTIGGTNNEQFF	TGTGCCAGCTCAACCATCGGGGGAACCAACAATGAGCAGTTCTTC